The 32 T cell receptor beta chains below were found in one sample sequenced in a study of blood T cell repertoires in COVID-19. Using immunoSEQ multiplex PCR, the repertoire was profiled, and TCRdb retains in-frame clones only, with some absent. The table records 37,000 or so clones, about nine tenths of them present only once. Sequencing was done on a sample of peripheral blood. The source is a human donor in a cohort sampled during active COVID-19.

This sequence joins TRBV29-1 and TRBJ2-1; 10 nucleotides line up with TRBD1. The germline V gene encodes CDR1 SQVTM and CDR2 ANQGSEA. Trimming removed 5 bases from V and 4 bases from J; junction bases left unmatched: 20. CDR3 size: 19 residues. CDR3: CSVRRAPRTGTGVYNEQFF. In nucleotides, the CDR3 is TGCAGCGTTAGGCGCGCCCCCCGGACCGGGACAGGGGTGTACAATGAGCAGTTCTTC.

The chain employs TRBV14 and TRBJ2-7; D unclear. In germline, CDR1 is SGHDN, CDR2 FVKESK. The V gene lost 0 bases and the J gene lost 6 bases, with 9 bases spanning the gap. CDR3 size: 13 residues. The CDR3: CASSQDPRSEQYF. For the CDR3, the DNA is TGTGCCAGCAGCCAAGATCCGCGCTCCGAGCAGTACTTC. Combining the CDR3 with reference TRBV14 and TRBJ2-7 gives the whole variable domain EAGVTQFPSHSVIEKGQTVTLRCDPISGHDNLYWYRRVMGKEIKFLLHFVKESKQDESGMPNNRFLAERTGGTYSTLKVQPAELEDSGVYFCASSQDPRSEQYFGPGTRLTVT.

CDR3 nucleotides: TGCGCCAGCAGGTCGTGGTTTGGGGCCACCTCAACTAATGAAAAACTGTTTTTT. Its translation is CASRSWFGATSTNEKLFF. The chain has TRBV4-1 and TRBJ1-4; a weak D match, TRBD1 (5 bases). Trimming took off 6 bases at V and 0 bases at J, with 20 bases between the two ends. CDR1 and CDR2 (germline): MGHRA, YSYEKL. The CDR3 loop spans 18 amino acids.

This chain joins TRBV7-9 and TRBJ2-7; tentative D call: TRBD2 (6 bases). The V end lost 5 bases, the J end lost 7 bases, and 24 bases lay between the germline ends. CDR1 is SEHNR, CDR2 FQNEAQ, per germline (reference sequence). This CDR3 is 16 amino acids long. CDR3 loop: CASSNSGSGLLREQYF. CDR3 DNA: TGTGCCAGCAGCAATAGCGGTTCGGGCTTACTACGGGAGCAGTACTTC.

The chain has TRBV11-2 and TRBJ2-5; 8 positions match TRBD1. The CDR3 runs 15 residues. Looked up from germline, CDR1 is SGHAT and CDR2 is FQNNGV. The ends lost 5 bases at V and 2 bases at J; junction bases unmatched: 7. DNA of the CDR3: TGTGCCAGCAGCCAGGCCGGGACAGGTCAAGAGACCCAGTACTTC. It translates to CASSQAGTGQETQYF. The variable domain in full, completed from reference TRBV11-2 and TRBJ2-5, reads EAGVAQSPRYKIIEKRQSVAFWCNPISGHATLYWYQQILGQGPKLLIQFQNNGVVDDSQLPKDRFSAERLKGVDSTLKIQPAKLEDSAVYLCASSQAGTGQETQYFGPGTRLLVL.

This rearrangement joins TRBV12-3 or TRBV12-4 to TRBJ1-2, with D maybe TRBD1 (5 bases). CDR3 length: 12 amino acids. Trimming shortened V by 6 bases and J by 5 bases, and 10 bases separated the two germline ends. The CDR3, as DNA: TGTGCCAGCAGCGAGGAGGGGTATGGCTACACCTTC. Translating it yields CASSEEGYGYTF.

V gene TRBV28 combines with J gene TRBJ2-7; possibly TRBD1 for D (5 bases). Germline CDR1 is MDHEN and CDR2 is SYDVKM. The CDR3 is made up of 13 amino acids. The V gene lost 6 bases and the J gene lost 6 bases, with 15 bases spanning the gap. As DNA, the CDR3 is TGTGCCAGCAGAAGCGCAGGGTCACCCGAGCAGTACTTC. Its translation: CASRSAGSPEQYF.

This clone was seen a single time. The chain uses TRBV6-5 and TRBJ2-5, with D tentatively TRBD1 (7 bases). Germline values: CDR1 MNHEY, CDR2 SVGAGI. Trimming took off 2 bases at V and 4 bases at J, with 14 bases between the two ends. This CDR3 has 15 amino acids. CDR3 sequence reads: CASSYTRQGGETQYF. The CDR3 nucleotides are TGTGCCAGCAGTTACACCCGACAGGGAGGAGAGACCCAGTACTTC.

The genes are TRBV19 and TRBJ1-2, with D perhaps matching TRBD1 (6 bases). The ends were cut back, 2 bases at V and 3 bases at J, with 13 bases in the middle. Germline CDR1 is LNHDA and CDR2 is SQIVND (reference sequence). CDR3 length equals 15 residues. The CDR3 nucleotides are TGTGCCAGTAGTATAACCGGGACATTCCACTATGGCTACACCTTC. Translating it yields CASSITGTFHYGYTF.

J is TRBJ2-2 and V is TRBV5-1; 9 nucleotides align to TRBD1. Germline V gene data show CDR1 as SGHRS and CDR2 as YFSETQ. The CDR3 has 15 residues. V was clipped by 0 bases and J by 3 bases; unmatched bases: 0. The chain's CDR3 is CASSLGTGDTGELFF. The CDR3 DNA reads TGCGCCAGCAGCTTGGGGACAGGGGACACCGGGGAGCTGTTTTTT.

The chain carries TRBV10-1 and TRBJ1-6; D possibly corresponds to TRBD1 (5 bases). This CDR3 has 15 residues. Trimming stripped 4 bases from V and 5 bases from J, with 12 bases between. CDR1 and CDR2 from the germline V gene are WNHNN and SYGVQD (reference sequence). In DNA form, the CDR3 reads TGCGCCAGCAGTGCGGGGGGACTTCATAATTCACCCCTCCACTTT. This encodes CASSAGGLHNSPLHF.

The gene calls are TRBV7-8 and TRBJ2-1; D possibly corresponds to TRBD1 (6 bases). The CDR3 is 15 amino acids. Trimming removed 5 bases from V and 5 bases from J, with 16 bases in between. CDR1 is SGHVS, CDR2 FQNEAQ, per germline. CDR3 loop: CASSLAGTLNNEQFF. CDR3 coding DNA: TGTGCCAGCAGCCTCGCAGGGACACTGAACAATGAGCAGTTCTTC.

This clone was observed once. A junction boundary mismatches the germline segment, possibly from a read error. The chain combines TRBV4-3 with TRBJ2-1; 7 bases align to TRBD2. CDR3 length: 16 amino acids. CDR1 and CDR2 from the germline V gene are LGHNA and YSLEER. CDR3 nucleotides: TGCGCCAGCAGCCAAGCGTGGGGGAGGGCCTATAATGAGCAGTTCTTC. Amino acid sequence: CASSQAWGRAYNEQFF.

The chain combines TRBV10-1 with TRBJ2-2; D is possibly TRBD1 (5 bases). The germline CDR1 and CDR2 sequences are WNHNN and SYGVQD (reference sequence). The CDR3 sequence is 13 residues long. Between the trimmed V and J ends, which lost 3 bases and 5 bases, there was a span of 7 bases. The CDR3 DNA follows: TGCGCCAGCAGTGACAGGGAAACCGGGGAGCTGTTTTTT. Translating it yields CASSDRETGELFF.

This clone was seen more than once but under ten times. The V gene is TRBV28, the J gene TRBJ2-5; 9 bases map to TRBD1. After removal of 6 bases from V and 1 base from J, the junction contained 12 bases not matched to a gene. Germline assignment: CDR1 MDHEN and CDR2 SYDVKM. The CDR3 has 17 residues. The CDR3 DNA sequence: TGTGCCAGCAGGACCCGCCTACAGGGGGCGCGCCAAGAGACCCAGTACTTC. Protein sequence: CASRTRLQGARQETQYF.

The chain carries TRBV27 and TRBJ1-6, with a possible D match to TRBD1 (6 bases). V lost 2 bases, J lost 4 bases, and 12 bases lay in between. Germline CDR1 and CDR2: MNHEY and SMNVEV (reference sequence). The CDR3 consists of 16 residues. CDR3 loop: CASSLVGAQYNSPLHF. The CDR3 nucleotides read TGTGCCAGCAGTTTAGTGGGGGCTCAATATAATTCACCCCTCCACTTT.

About this clone itself: This sample includes further DNA sequences coding for the same CDR3. J is TRBJ2-7 and V is TRBV6-5; 7 bases fit TRBD1. The germline CDR1 and CDR2 sequences are MNHEY and SVGAGI. V trimming: 5 bases; J trimming: 3 bases; junction bases outside the gene matches: 4. This CDR3 spans 13 amino acids. The CDR3, as DNA: TGTGCCAGCAGTCCCGGGACAGTCTACGAGCAGTACTTC. This sequence encodes CASSPGTVYEQYF.

This sequence joins TRBV6-1 and TRBJ1-6; 10 bases match TRBD1. In germline, CDR1 is MNHNS, CDR2 SASEGT. The CDR3 sequence is 16 residues long. Trimming at V came to 2 bases and at J to 10 bases, leaving 8 bases not matched to a gene. DNA for the CDR3: TGTGCCAGCAGTGAATGGTGGGGGACAGGGGTCTCACCCCTCCACTTT. Translated, it gives CASSEWWGTGVSPLHF.

The CDR3 DNA is TGTGCCAGCAGTTACTCCCGGACAGGGTCCAGCCACGAGCAGTACTTC. This sequence encodes CASSYSRTGSSHEQYF. The chain is built from TRBV6-5 and TRBJ2-7, with 8 bases aligning to TRBD1. CDR3 size: 16 residues. Germline trimming cut 0 bases from V and 5 bases from J; bases unmatched to any gene: 9. Germline V CDR1 and CDR2: MNHEY, SVGAGI.

The V gene is TRBV15, the J gene TRBJ2-7; no definite D call. Germline lookup yields CDR1 LNHNV and CDR2 YYDKDF (reference sequence). This CDR3 comprises 14 residues. V lost 0 bases and J 6 bases, leaving 12 bases between the germline ends. The CDR3, as DNA: TGTGCCACCAGCAGAGATCGTCTTGGGCGCGAGCAGTACTTC. Residues: CATSRDRLGREQYF. The whole variable domain, filled in from reference TRBV15 and TRBJ2-7, reads DAMVIQNPRYQVTQFGKPVTLSCSQTLNHNVMYWYQQKSSQAPKLLFHYYDKDFNNEADTPDNFQSRRPNTSFCFLDIRSPGLGDTAMYLCATSRDRLGREQYFGPGTRLTVT.

CDR3 nucleotide sequence: TGTGCCAGCAGCCAAACTAGCGGGAGGTACGAGCAGTACTTC. This gives the protein CASSQTSGRYEQYF. The genes are TRBV5-6 and TRBJ2-7, with 12 bases that match TRBD2. The CDR3 loop spans 14 amino acids. In germline, CDR1 is SGHDT, CDR2 YYEEEE. Trimming cost V 4 bases and J 4 bases; bases outside gene matches: 3. The full variable domain, with the rest looked up from reference TRBV5-6 and TRBJ2-7, is DAGVTQSPTHLIKTRGQQVTLRCSPKSGHDTVSWYQQALGQGPQFIFQYYEEEERQRGNFPDRFSGHQFPNYSSELNVNALLLGDSALYLCASSQTSGRYEQYFGPGTRLTVT.

The V and J genes are TRBV11-2 and TRBJ1-6; TRBD1 agrees at 11 bases. Germline V gene data show CDR1 as SGHAT and CDR2 as FQNNGV. This CDR3 is built from 14 residues. The V and J ends lost 5 bases and 9 bases, in that order; junction bases with no gene match: 3. CDR3 protein: CASSAGTGGSPLHF. CDR3 sequence (DNA): TGTGCCAGCAGCGCCGGGACAGGGGGTTCACCCCTCCACTTT.

The CDR3 loop is CASSLSGSSYNEQFF. The CDR3 region has the DNA TGTGCCAGCAGTTTAAGCGGGAGCTCCTACAATGAGCAGTTCTTC. The chain joins TRBV6-4 to TRBJ2-1; TRBD2 agrees at 8 bases. CDR3 length: 15 residues. V lost 5 bases, J lost 0 bases, and 3 bases stayed unmatched. Germline loops: CDR1 MRHNA, CDR2 SNTAGT.

This clone has only one observation. This chain links TRBV2 with TRBJ2-5, with 13 bases identical to TRBD2. The ends lost 6 bases at V and 5 bases at J; junction bases unmatched: 9. Germline CDR1 is SNHLY and CDR2 is FYNNEI. The CDR3 has 16 amino acids. The CDR3 loop is CASSGRTSGGQETQYF. The CDR3 coding sequence is TGTGCCAGCAGCGGTAGGACTAGCGGGGGTCAGGAGACCCAGTACTTC.

The chain recombines TRBV18 with TRBJ2-3; the D gene is possibly TRBD2 (6 bases). There are 14 residues in the CDR3. V was clipped by 4 bases and J by 9 bases, with 17 bases between them. The germline V gene has CDR1 KGHSH and CDR2 LQKENI. The CDR3 DNA reads TGTGCCAGCTCACGGAACTCGCGGGATGGAACGCAGTATTTT. Translated: CASSRNSRDGTQYF.

The chain employs TRBV15 and TRBJ2-1; 7 nucleotides match TRBD2. The V gene's germline CDR1 is LNHNV and CDR2 YYDKDF (reference sequence). CDR3 length equals 15 residues. Trimming removed 0 bases from V and 2 bases from J; junction bases left unmatched: 1. The CDR3, as DNA: TGTGCCACCAGCAGAGAAACTAGCGCCTACAATGAGCAGTTCTTC. This sequence encodes CATSRETSAYNEQFF.

In nucleotides, the CDR3 is TGTGCCAGTAGCGGGAGGGAAAATGAGCAGTTCTTC. Protein: CASSGRENEQFF. The chain combines TRBV7-2 with TRBJ2-1, with 11 positions matching TRBD2. Losses at the gene ends were 9 bases for V and 7 bases for J; bases not matched to a gene: 2. The CDR3 extends over 12 amino acids. Germline CDR1 SGHTA, CDR2 FQGNSA.

This rearrangement joins TRBV27 to TRBJ2-7, with TRBD2 matching 8 bases. The CDR3 is 14 residues long. J was trimmed by 2 bases and V by 4 bases; bases with no gene match: 4. CDR1 is MNHEY and CDR2 is SMNVEV in the germline V gene (reference sequence). The CDR3: CASSSGTSAYEQYF. In nucleotides, the CDR3 is TGTGCCAGCAGTTCCGGGACTAGTGCCTACGAGCAGTACTTC.

The chain recombines TRBV24-1 with TRBJ2-7, with 8 bases lining up with TRBD1. In germline, CDR1 is KGHDR, CDR2 SFDVKD. This CDR3 contains 15 residues. J gave up 7 bases and V 4 bases, and 11 bases lay outside the gene matches. CDR3 DNA sequence: TGTGCCACCAGTGACCCCGCGCAGGGGGCAAATGAGCAGTACTTC. Protein product: CATSDPAQGANEQYF.

V and J are TRBV21-1 and TRBJ2-1; TRBD2 is taken as the D call from the table, unchecked against the DNA. TRBV21-1 is classified as a pseudogene. The CDR3 spans 20 residues. This chain's CDR3 is CASSKMGTSEKSNPYNEQFF. As DNA, the CDR3 is TGTGCCAGCAGCAAAATGGGGACTAGCGAAAAGTCGAACCCGTACAATGAGCAGTTCTTC.

The J gene is TRBJ1-2, the V gene TRBV30; D gene ambiguous. V lost 4 bases to trimming and J lost 4 bases, with 7 bases between them. Per germline, CDR1 GTSNPN and CDR2 SVGIG (reference sequence). The length of the CDR3 is 11 residues. The CDR3 DNA is TGTGCCTGGAACGGGTTCTATGGCTACACCTTC. Its protein is CAWNGFYGYTF.

The V and J genes are TRBV6-6 and TRBJ1-4, with 12 bases that match TRBD1. The CDR3 is 15 residues long. The V gene's germline CDR1 is MNHNY and CDR2 SVGAGI (reference sequence). V lost 6 bases to trimming and J lost 7 bases; unmatched junction nucleotides: 6. CDR3 protein: CASRRDRGLTEKLFF. CDR3 coding DNA: TGTGCCAGCAGAAGGGACAGGGGGCTTACTGAAAAACTGTTTTTT.